Listed below are T cell receptor beta chains from one sample, sequenced in a study of cytomegalovirus exposure and HLA in healthy donors. Sequencing used immunoSEQ multiplex PCR; TCRdb keeps in-frame clones, though not all of them. Of under 200,000 clones listed, 80% to 85% are singletons. The material sequenced was PBMCs. Source of these receptors: a man younger than 45 in good health and CMV-seronegative. Both conserved end residues are part of each CDR3. Where a row states a size, it is once, few, many or the class of an expanded clone; other rows omit it.

clone size: -; V gene: TRBV6-5; J gene: TRBJ1-5; CDR3 protein: CASSDDRLLGQPQHF
clone size: -; V gene: TRBV5-4; J gene: TRBJ2-3; CDR3 protein: CASTHGGVGADTQYF
clone size: -; V gene: TRBV18; J gene: TRBJ1-5; CDR3 protein: CASSQDGGNQPQHF
clone size: -; V gene: TRBV29-1; J gene: TRBJ2-6; CDR3 protein: CSVISGTGGAGANVLTF
clone size: -; V gene: TRBV15; J gene: TRBJ2-7; CDR3 protein: CATSREGPGTSGRVGYEQYF
clone size: few; V gene: TRBV5-3; J gene: TRBJ2-1; CDR3 protein: CARSPGLVEQFF
clone size: -; V gene: TRBV7-9; J gene: TRBJ1-1; CDR3 protein: CASSLVSGHRNTEAFF
clone size: -; V gene: TRBV5-1; J gene: TRBJ1-1; CDR3 protein: CASSLSRALNTEAFF
clone size: -; V gene: TRBV6-5; J gene: TRBJ2-7; CDR3 protein: CASSYDSSVGEQYF
clone size: -; V gene: TRBV9; J gene: TRBJ2-3; CDR3 protein: CASSPTTGRSADTQYF
clone size: -; V gene: TRBV30; J gene: TRBJ1-5; CDR3 protein: CAWNEGQDSNQPQHF
clone size: -; V gene: TRBV28; J gene: TRBJ2-7; CDR3 protein: CASSLPGFPRGEQYF
clone size: -; V gene: TRBV4-1; J gene: TRBJ2-3; CDR3 protein: CASSQEQQRTDTQYF
clone size: -; V gene: TRBV18; J gene: TRBJ2-7; CDR3 protein: CASSIAGGQLEQYF
clone size: -; V gene: TRBV5-5; J gene: TRBJ2-7; CDR3 protein: CASRFTPAGGTNEQYF
clone size: once; V gene: TRBV7-2; J gene: TRBJ1-5; CDR3 protein: CASSLFLSQPQHF
clone size: -; V gene: TRBV28; J gene: TRBJ2-6; CDR3 protein: CASSSPGQGAMWLGANVLTF
clone size: -; V gene: TRBV6-5; J gene: -; CDR3 protein: CASSYSGQGSYEQYF
clone size: -; V gene: TRBV6-5; J gene: TRBJ1-6; CDR3 protein: CASSYSYGNSPLHF
clone size: -; V gene: TRBV28; J gene: TRBJ1-1; CDR3 protein: CASSTRATEAFF
clone size: -; V gene: TRBV6-1; J gene: TRBJ1-5; CDR3 protein: CASRGDSQTDQPQHF
clone size: -; V gene: TRBV30; J gene: TRBJ1-2; CDR3 protein: CAWTNAGGRTDYGYTF
clone size: once; V gene: TRBV6-1; J gene: TRBJ2-7; CDR3 protein: CASSEAAGTTIYEQYF
clone size: -; V gene: TRBV9; J gene: TRBJ2-1; CDR3 protein: CASSILAGIPPSSYNEQFF
clone size: -; V gene: TRBV5-4; J gene: TRBJ2-2; CDR3 protein: CASSLQVLGRVEGELFF
clone size: -; V gene: TRBV6-5; J gene: TRBJ1-2; CDR3 protein: CASSYGFGRGNYGYTF
clone size: -; V gene: TRBV9; J gene: TRBJ2-3; CDR3 protein: CASSVDGRGDTQYF